This T cell receptor beta chain appears in the sequencing data of a study of blood T cell repertoires in COVID-19. Background on the study: The samples span acute and convalescent COVID-19 from the United States, Italy and Spain.

As originally analysed: Amplification with reference gene primers provided the estimates of nucleated cell counts. Method: immunoSEQ multiplex PCR; TCRdb's copy keeps in-frame clones and lacks some. V and J calls and clone size are those listed in that table; D and trimming were worked out from the DNA. The repertoire has tens of thousands of clones, about 80% of them found once; the top ten carry over 5.5%. The CDR3 spans 12 residues. This clone came up once. The sequencing sample was made of peripheral blood. The chain recombines TRBV21-1 with TRBJ1-6. TRBV21-1 is described as a pseudogene. This clonotype originated in a man between 50 and 59 years old with active or convalescent COVID-19. CDR3 nucleotide sequence: TGTGCCAGCATCGAGGTTAGGTCACCCCTCCACTTT. Translating gives CASIEVRSPLHF.